A selection of T cell receptor beta chains follows, all from one sample in a study of T cells in Graves' hyperthyroidism and ophthalmopathy. TCRdb used MiXCR to reprocess the multiplex PCR reads, holding one entry per CDR3 protein. The data contain around 570,000 distinct CDR3 sequences, roughly 21% of them singletons. The sequenced sample was blood. These TCRs come from a man in his forties with Graves' ophthalmopathy. Each CDR3 is given with its conserved first and last residue. Fields, in order: D gene, J gene, V gene, clone size, CDR3 protein, CDR3 DNA. D genes are given only for firm matches. Clone size, where shown, is once, few, many, or a class for clones that have expanded.

D gene: TRBD1
J gene: TRBJ2-7
V gene: TRBV5-1
clone size: .
CDR3 protein: CASSPTGARGEQYF
CDR3 DNA: TGCGCCAGCAGCCCAACAGGGGCCCGCGGCGAGCAGTACTTC

D gene: .
J gene: TRBJ1-5
V gene: TRBV3-1
clone size: many
CDR3 protein: CASSQDSGRQPQHF
CDR3 DNA: TGTGCCAGCAGCCAAGATAGTGGACGGCAGCCCCAGCATTTT

D gene: .
J gene: TRBJ2-2
V gene: TRBV10-3
clone size: .
CDR3 protein: CAIGTDNTGELFF
CDR3 DNA: TGTGCCATCGGGACCGACAACACCGGGGAGCTGTTTTTT

D gene: .
J gene: TRBJ1-4
V gene: TRBV7-8
clone size: few
CDR3 protein: CASSLDRFKEKLFF
CDR3 DNA: TGTGCCAGCAGCTTAGACAGGTTTAAAGAAAAACTGTTTTTT

D gene: .
J gene: TRBJ1-5
V gene: TRBV7-2
clone size: few
CDR3 protein: CASSPGDGRGGNQPQHF
CDR3 DNA: TGTGCCAGCAGCCCAGGAGACGGCAGGGGTGGCAATCAGCCCCAGCATTTT

D gene: TRBD1
J gene: TRBJ1-5
V gene: TRBV30
clone size: .
CDR3 protein: CAWSSLTGNQPQHF
CDR3 DNA: TGTGCCTGGAGTTCCTTGACAGGGAATCAGCCCCAGCATTTT

D gene: .
J gene: TRBJ1-1
V gene: TRBV14
clone size: few
CDR3 protein: CASGQDEWGTEAFF
CDR3 DNA: TGTGCCAGTGGCCAGGACGAGTGGGGCACTGAAGCTTTCTTT

D gene: .
J gene: TRBJ2-2
V gene: TRBV20-1
clone size: many
CDR3 protein: CSARWTANTGELFF
CDR3 DNA: TGCAGTGCTAGATGGACAGCTAACACCGGGGAGCTGTTTTTT

D gene: .
J gene: TRBJ2-7
V gene: TRBV19
clone size: .
CDR3 protein: CASSIGAGSYEQYF
CDR3 DNA: TGTGCCAGTAGTATAGGCGCGGGCTCCTACGAGCAGTACTTC

D gene: .
J gene: TRBJ2-2
V gene: TRBV27
clone size: .
CDR3 protein: CASRTDARTLTGELFF
CDR3 DNA: TGTGCCAGCAGAACAGACGCGAGGACCCTCACCGGGGAGCTGTTTTTT

D gene: .
J gene: TRBJ2-5
V gene: TRBV7-6
clone size: few
CDR3 protein: CASSLARTLETQYF
CDR3 DNA: TGTGCCAGCAGCTTAGCGAGGACTTTAGAGACCCAGTACTTC

D gene: .
J gene: TRBJ1-1
V gene: TRBV30
clone size: many
CDR3 protein: CAWRSGWTGRLNTEAFF
CDR3 DNA: TGTGCCTGGAGAAGTGGTTGGACGGGACGGTTGAACACTGAAGCTTTCTTT

D gene: .
J gene: TRBJ2-3
V gene: TRBV29-1
clone size: few
CDR3 protein: CSVRFTGTGMDTQYF
CDR3 DNA: TGCAGCGTTCGCTTCACCGGGACGGGGATGGATACGCAGTATTTT

D gene: .
J gene: TRBJ2-7
V gene: TRBV6-2/TRBV6-3
clone size: many
CDR3 protein: CASSRLDPNSFEQYF
CDR3 DNA: TGTGCCAGCAGTCGCCTAGACCCAAATTCGTTCGAGCAGTACTTC

D gene: .
J gene: TRBJ1-1
V gene: TRBV20-1
clone size: few
CDR3 protein: CSASLLTAGEAFF
CDR3 DNA: TGCAGTGCTAGCTTGCTTACGGCGGGGGAAGCTTTCTTT

D gene: TRBD1
J gene: TRBJ1-2
V gene: TRBV6-1
clone size: few
CDR3 protein: CASSEMGQGSGGYTF
CDR3 DNA: TGTGCCAGCAGTGAAATGGGACAGGGTAGTGGAGGCTACACCTTC

D gene: TRBD1
J gene: TRBJ2-4
V gene: TRBV12-3/TRBV12-4
clone size: many
CDR3 protein: CASTLRQGRNIQYF
CDR3 DNA: TGTGCCAGCACCCTTAGACAGGGTCGAAACATTCAGTACTTC

D gene: .
J gene: TRBJ2-1
V gene: TRBV9
clone size: few
CDR3 protein: CASSVQGGTYNEQFF
CDR3 DNA: TGTGCCAGCAGCGTTCAGGGGGGGACCTACAATGAGCAGTTCTTC

D gene: TRBD1
J gene: TRBJ1-2
V gene: TRBV28
clone size: few
CDR3 protein: CASQFSSRGAGYTF
CDR3 DNA: TGTGCCAGCCAGTTTTCGTCCAGGGGGGCTGGCTACACCTTC

D gene: TRBD1
J gene: TRBJ2-1
V gene: TRBV28
clone size: few
CDR3 protein: CASRQIHRGREQFF
CDR3 DNA: TGTGCCAGCAGACAGATCCACAGGGGGAGGGAGCAGTTCTTC

D gene: TRBD2
J gene: TRBJ2-5
V gene: TRBV19
clone size: few
CDR3 protein: CASKPFLAGDGETQYF
CDR3 DNA: TGTGCCAGTAAACCGTTCCTAGCGGGAGATGGGGAGACCCAGTACTTC

D gene: TRBD2
J gene: TRBJ2-7
V gene: TRBV28
clone size: .
CDR3 protein: CASSPSSGKPYEQYF
CDR3 DNA: TGTGCCAGCAGCCCCTCTAGCGGGAAGCCCTACGAGCAGTACTTC

D gene: TRBD1
J gene: TRBJ2-5
V gene: TRBV7-2
clone size: many
CDR3 protein: CASSEGGGQGQETQYF
CDR3 DNA: TGTGCCAGCAGCGAAGGGGGAGGACAGGGCCAAGAGACCCAGTACTTC

D gene: .
J gene: TRBJ1-2
V gene: TRBV4-2
clone size: .
CDR3 protein: CASSLAGYDGYTF
CDR3 DNA: TGTGCCAGCAGCCTGGCGGGTTATGATGGCTACACCTTC

D gene: TRBD1
J gene: TRBJ1-2
V gene: TRBV7-9
clone size: .
CDR3 protein: CASSPRQGQGYGYTF
CDR3 DNA: TGTGCCAGCAGCCCCAGACAGGGGCAGGGGTATGGCTACACCTTC

D gene: .
J gene: TRBJ2-1
V gene: TRBV6-2/TRBV6-3
clone size: .
CDR3 protein: CASSVSRATSYHEQFF
CDR3 DNA: TGTGCCAGCAGTGTGTCTAGGGCGACCTCCTACCATGAGCAGTTCTTC

D gene: .
J gene: TRBJ2-2
V gene: TRBV4-1
clone size: few
CDR3 protein: CASSQEGGTGELFF
CDR3 DNA: TGCGCCAGCAGCCAAGAAGGCGGCACCGGGGAGCTGTTTTTT

D gene: .
J gene: TRBJ1-4
V gene: TRBV18
clone size: many
CDR3 protein: CASSLPAETGEKLFF
CDR3 DNA: TGTGCCAGCTCCCTCCCCGCGGAAACTGGTGAAAAACTGTTTTTT

D gene: TRBD2
J gene: TRBJ2-2
V gene: TRBV28
clone size: few
CDR3 protein: CASSIAGVAPGELFF
CDR3 DNA: TGTGCCAGCAGTATAGCGGGAGTGGCCCCCGGGGAGCTGTTTTTT

D gene: TRBD2
J gene: TRBJ2-1
V gene: TRBV20-1
clone size: many
CDR3 protein: CSAGEAGGRANEQFF
CDR3 DNA: TGCAGTGCTGGCGAAGCGGGAGGAAGAGCGAATGAGCAGTTCTTC

D gene: TRBD1
J gene: TRBJ1-3
V gene: TRBV7-2
clone size: few
CDR3 protein: CASSYKGASGNTIYF
CDR3 DNA: TGTGCCAGCAGCTACAAGGGGGCCTCTGGAAACACCATATATTTT

D gene: .
J gene: TRBJ2-1
V gene: TRBV4-3
clone size: few
CDR3 protein: CASSQERSANEQFF
CDR3 DNA: TGCGCCAGCAGCCAAGAGCGATCAGCCAATGAGCAGTTCTTC

D gene: TRBD1
J gene: TRBJ1-1
V gene: TRBV3-1
clone size: many
CDR3 protein: CASSQRQGKSEAFF
CDR3 DNA: TGTGCCAGCAGCCAAAGACAGGGGAAGTCTGAAGCTTTCTTT

D gene: .
J gene: TRBJ1-1
V gene: TRBV30
clone size: many
CDR3 protein: CAWSVMQPEAFF
CDR3 DNA: TGTGCCTGGAGTGTAATGCAACCTGAAGCTTTCTTT

D gene: .
J gene: TRBJ2-1
V gene: TRBV20-1
clone size: many
CDR3 protein: CSARPPSVYNEQFF
CDR3 DNA: TGCAGTGCCCGCCCCCCATCGGTCTACAATGAGCAGTTCTTC

D gene: .
J gene: TRBJ2-7
V gene: TRBV28
clone size: .
CDR3 protein: CASSFFAAGDPYEQYF
CDR3 DNA: TGTGCCAGCAGTTTTTTTGCCGCCGGAGACCCCTACGAGCAGTACTTC

D gene: .
J gene: TRBJ2-7
V gene: TRBV3-1
clone size: many
CDR3 protein: CASSQANRLTYEQYF
CDR3 DNA: TGTGCCAGCAGCCAAGCGAACAGGCTGACCTACGAGCAGTACTTC

D gene: TRBD2
J gene: TRBJ2-7
V gene: TRBV7-2
clone size: many
CDR3 protein: CASSLGGRASYEQYF
CDR3 DNA: TGTGCCAGCAGCTTAGGGGGGAGGGCCTCCTACGAGCAGTACTTC

D gene: TRBD2
J gene: TRBJ2-1
V gene: TRBV28
clone size: .
CDR3 protein: CASCEGQISGRGHEQFF
CDR3 DNA: TGTGCCAGCTGCGAGGGACAGATTAGCGGGAGAGGGCATGAGCAGTTCTTC

D gene: .
J gene: TRBJ2-3
V gene: TRBV3-1
clone size: .
CDR3 protein: CASSLRGGPGTDTQYF
CDR3 DNA: TGTGCCAGCAGCCTAAGGGGGGGGCCCGGCACAGATACGCAGTATTTT

D gene: TRBD1
J gene: TRBJ2-3
V gene: TRBV19
clone size: few
CDR3 protein: CASSMWRTGSKITDTQYF
CDR3 DNA: TGTGCCAGTAGTATGTGGCGGACAGGGTCGAAAATTACAGATACGCAGTATTTT

D gene: TRBD2
J gene: TRBJ2-5
V gene: TRBV7-8
clone size: many
CDR3 protein: CASSLRAPTSGGPQGTQYF
CDR3 DNA: TGTGCCAGCAGCTTACGGGCCCCCACTAGCGGGGGGCCTCAGGGGACCCAGTACTTC

D gene: .
J gene: TRBJ2-5
V gene: TRBV28
clone size: many
CDR3 protein: CASSLQGQVETQYF
CDR3 DNA: TGTGCCAGCAGTTTACAGGGCCAGGTGGAGACCCAGTACTTC

D gene: .
J gene: TRBJ2-1
V gene: TRBV4-3
clone size: .
CDR3 protein: CASSQVSTYNEQFF
CDR3 DNA: TGCGCCAGCAGCCAAGTAAGCACATACAATGAGCAGTTCTTC

D gene: TRBD1
J gene: TRBJ1-5
V gene: TRBV18
clone size: many
CDR3 protein: CASSQDRGPDQPQHF
CDR3 DNA: TGTGCCAGCTCACAGGACAGGGGGCCTGATCAGCCCCAGCATTTT